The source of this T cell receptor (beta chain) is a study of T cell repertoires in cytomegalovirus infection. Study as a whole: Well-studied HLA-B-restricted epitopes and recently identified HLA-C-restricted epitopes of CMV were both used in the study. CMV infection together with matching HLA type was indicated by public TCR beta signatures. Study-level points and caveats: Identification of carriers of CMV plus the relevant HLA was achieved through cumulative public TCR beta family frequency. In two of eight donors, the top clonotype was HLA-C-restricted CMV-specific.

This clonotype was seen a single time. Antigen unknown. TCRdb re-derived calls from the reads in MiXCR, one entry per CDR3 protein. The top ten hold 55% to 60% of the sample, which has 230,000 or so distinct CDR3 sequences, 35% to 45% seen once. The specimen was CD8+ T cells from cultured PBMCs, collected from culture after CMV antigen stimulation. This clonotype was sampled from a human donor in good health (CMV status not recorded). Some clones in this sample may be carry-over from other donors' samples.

CDR3 sequence reads: CSAQRLAGPYEQYF. The CDR3, as DNA: TGCAGTGCCCAGCGGCTAGCGGGGCCCTACGAGCAGTACTTC. V usage is TRBV20-1 and J usage is TRBJ2-7; 9 bases are a match to TRBD2. V was clipped by 6 bases and J by 2 bases; unmatched bases: 8. Germline lookup yields CDR1 DFQATT and CDR2 SNEGSKA (reference sequence). The CDR3 contains 14 residues.